These T cell receptor beta chains were read from a single sample in a study of T cell repertoires in cytomegalovirus infection. TCRdb reanalysed the reads using MiXCR and keeps one entry per CDR3 protein. Of 80,000 or so distinct CDR3 sequences in the sample, roughly a quarter are singletons; the top ten hold approximately 48%. The antigens these receptors bind are not known. Source: CD8+ T cells from cultured PBMCs, taken from culture after CMV antigen stimulation. The origin of the receptors is a human donor in good health (CMV status not recorded). Some clones in this sample may be carry-over from other donors' samples. Both conserved end residues are part of each CDR3. The D gene is left open where the match is weak. Size is stated for part of the rows, as once, few or many counts, or as a class when the clone is expanded.

D	V	length	size	J	CDR3	DNA
TRBD2	TRBV20-1	17	-	TRBJ2-2	CSARDRRRGAGDGELFF	TGCAGTGCTAGAGATAGACGACGGGGTGCGGGGGACGGGGAGCTGTTTTTT
-	TRBV3-1	17	-	TRBJ2-7	CASSQDWAGRSSYEQYF	TGTGCCAGCAGCCAAGATTGGGCCGGAAGGAGCTCCTACGAGCAGTACTTC
-	TRBV12-3/TRBV12-4	12	few	TRBJ2-7	CASSPDRYEQYF	TGTGCCAGCAGTCCCGACCGCTACGAGCAGTACTTC
-	TRBV20-1	13	-	TRBJ2-2	CSALDMSSGELFF	TGCAGTGCTCTTGACATGTCCTCCGGGGAGCTGTTTTTT
TRBD2	TRBV4-3	17	few	TRBJ2-3	CASSQDRAGGPGDTQYF	TGCGCCAGCAGCCAAGATAGAGCGGGAGGGCCGGGCGATACGCAGTATTTT
TRBD2	TRBV28	18	many	TRBJ2-2	CASIFNPASGGNTGELFF	TGTGCCAGCATCTTTAACCCCGCTAGCGGGGGCAACACCGGGGAGCTGTTTTTT
-	TRBV27	15	few	TRBJ2-5	CASSLSPGYLETQYF	TGTGCCAGCAGTTTAAGTCCAGGGTACTTAGAGACCCAGTACTTC
-	TRBV30	15	-	TRBJ2-3	CAWSPRIGRTDTQYF	TGTGCCTGGAGTCCCAGGATAGGTCGAACAGATACGCAGTATTTT
TRBD1	TRBV7-6	15	-	TRBJ1-5	CASSFYQGENQPQHF	TGTGCCAGCAGCTTTTACCAGGGGGAGAATCAGCCCCAGCATTTT
TRBD1	TRBV20-1	16	-	TRBJ2-5	CSARPRTGLLEETQYF	TGCAGTGCTAGGCCCCGGACAGGACTCTTGGAAGAGACCCAGTACTTC
-	TRBV4-3	15	-	TRBJ1-6	CASSQDQSYNTPLHF	TGCGCCAGCAGCCAAGATCAGAGTTATAATACACCCCTCCACTTT
TRBD1	TRBV12-3/TRBV12-4	14	-	TRBJ2-7	CASTVTGLTYEQYF	TGTGCCAGCACCGTGACAGGGCTTACCTACGAGCAGTACTTC
-	TRBV6-6	15	many	TRBJ1-2	CASSTSPHDNYGYTF	TGTGCCAGCAGTACCTCCCCCCACGATAACTATGGCTACACCTTC
-	TRBV13	15	few	TRBJ1-2	CASSLGLGGLYGYTF	TGTGCCAGCAGCTTGGGATTGGGGGGACTCTATGGCTACACCTTC
-	TRBV27	16	-	TRBJ1-5	CASSSNRQNSNQPQHF	TGTGCCAGCAGTTCCAACCGACAGAATAGCAATCAGCCCCAGCATTTT
-	TRBV6-1	15	-	TRBJ1-2	CASSAPGSPRSGYTF	TGTGCCAGCAGTGCGCCAGGGTCCCCAAGAAGTGGCTACACCTTC
TRBD2	TRBV2	17	-	TRBJ2-5	CASSEWTSGAVQETQYF	TGTGCCAGCAGTGAATGGACTAGCGGGGCCGTCCAAGAGACCCAGTACTTC
-	TRBV15	15	many	TRBJ2-3	CATSREPSWADTQYF	TGTGCCACCAGCAGAGAGCCCTCCTGGGCAGATACGCAGTATTTT
TRBD1	TRBV30	14	-	TRBJ2-7	CAWSVSDRDHEQYF	TGTGCCTGGAGTGTATCGGACAGGGACCACGAGCAGTACTTC
TRBD1	TRBV19	14	few	TRBJ1-2	CASRADRGIDGYTF	TGTGCCAGTAGAGCGGACAGGGGGATCGATGGCTACACCTTC
TRBD2	TRBV19	15	few	TRBJ2-1	CASSLRLADYNEQFF	TGTGCCAGTAGTTTAAGACTAGCGGACTACAATGAGCAGTTCTTC
-	TRBV28	14	-	TRBJ2-3	CASSLTPNPDTQYF	TGTGCCAGCAGTTTAACCCCTAACCCAGATACGCAGTATTTT
-	TRBV6-5	18	-	TRBJ1-1	CASSYSFQEVSSNTEAFF	TGTGCCAGCAGTTACTCCTTCCAGGAGGTGAGCTCAAACACTGAAGCTTTCTTT
TRBD1	TRBV27	13	medium-sized	TRBJ1-2	CASSFGTGLGYTF	TGTGCCAGCAGTTTCGGGACAGGGCTTGGCTACACCTTC
TRBD2	TRBV27	14	many	TRBJ2-1	CASSLSGGTNEQFF	TGTGCCAGCAGTTTAAGCGGGGGGACCAATGAGCAGTTCTTC
-	TRBV4-2	18	many	TRBJ2-3	CASSRGGTSTGSTDTQYF	TGTGCCAGCAGCCGAGGCGGGACCAGCACGGGGAGCACAGATACGCAGTATTTT
-	TRBV27	14	-	TRBJ2-2	CASSFRPEPGELFF	TGTGCCAGCAGTTTCCGTCCGGAGCCCGGGGAGCTGTTTTTT
-	TRBV5-6	14	-	TRBJ2-1	CASSPGDSYNEQFF	TGTGCCAGCAGCCCGGGCGATTCCTACAATGAGCAGTTCTTC
-	TRBV6-1	13	many	TRBJ1-2	CASSDQGDYGYTF	TGTGCCAGCAGTGACCAGGGAGACTATGGCTACACCTTC
TRBD2	TRBV7-2	15	many	TRBJ2-5	CASSWGTSSSETQYF	TGTGCCAGCAGCTGGGGGACTAGCTCATCTGAGACCCAGTACTTC
-	TRBV12-3/TRBV12-4	12	few	TRBJ2-7	CASSFSTYEQYF	TGTGCCAGCAGTTTCTCCACCTACGAGCAGTACTTC
TRBD2	TRBV6-1	13	-	TRBJ2-7	CASSAGGTYEQYF	TGTGCCAGCAGTGCGGGAGGTACCTACGAGCAGTACTTC
TRBD2	TRBV5-4	16	many	TRBJ2-2	CASSPGTSGGRGELFF	TGTGCCAGCAGCCCGGGGACTAGCGGGGGCAGGGGGGAGCTGTTTTTT
TRBD2	TRBV5-1	15	-	TRBJ2-1	CASSGWRGDYNEQFF	TGCGCCAGCAGCGGCTGGCGGGGGGACTACAATGAGCAGTTCTTC
TRBD2	TRBV7-3	15	-	TRBJ2-3	CASSSLAGGADTQYF	TGTGCCAGCAGCTCACTAGCGGGAGGCGCAGATACGCAGTATTTT
-	TRBV10-3	12	-	TRBJ2-1	CAISESVAEQFF	TGTGCCATCAGTGAGTCGGTAGCGGAGCAGTTCTTC
TRBD2	TRBV11-2	16	many	TRBJ2-2	CASSLRLAGGGGELFF	TGTGCCAGCAGCTTACGTCTAGCGGGAGGGGGCGGGGAGCTGTTTTTT
-	TRBV5-4	14	few	TRBJ2-7	CASSLSDAAYEQYF	TGTGCCAGCAGCTTGTCCGATGCCGCCTACGAGCAGTACTTC
-	TRBV28	14	few	TRBJ2-7	CASSFVGAAYEQYF	TGTGCCAGCAGTTTTGTGGGGGCCGCCTACGAGCAGTACTTC
TRBD2	TRBV20-1	15	-	TRBJ2-2	CSARAAAGRHGELFF	TGCAGTGCTAGAGCTGCAGCGGGACGGCACGGGGAGCTGTTTTTT
-	TRBV7-9	16	many	TRBJ2-5	CASSPDPGHHPETQYF	TGTGCCAGCAGCCCAGATCCGGGGCACCATCCGGAGACCCAGTACTTC
-	TRBV19	15	-	TRBJ2-1	CATKGGGGAYNEQFF	TGTGCCACCAAGGGAGGCGGGGGCGCCTACAATGAGCAGTTCTTC
TRBD1	TRBV6-1	13	few	TRBJ2-1	CASSETGVDEQFF	TGTGCCAGCAGTGAGACAGGGGTGGATGAGCAGTTCTTC
-	TRBV27	14	-	TRBJ1-1	CASSLPGPGTEAFF	TGTGCCAGCAGCCTACCAGGGCCGGGGACTGAAGCTTTCTTT
TRBD1	TRBV5-6	18	-	TRBJ2-7	CASSYSGTGALGSYEQYF	TGTGCCAGCAGCTACAGCGGGACAGGGGCCCTCGGATCCTACGAGCAGTACTTC
-	TRBV30	20	-	TRBJ2-3	CAWRDRGGTGASAITDTQYF	TGTGCCTGGAGAGACCGGGGAGGAACGGGAGCTAGCGCTATCACAGATACGCAGTATTTT
-	TRBV6-2/TRBV6-3	12	-	TRBJ2-7	CASKYGGKEQYF	TGTGCCAGCAAATACGGCGGGAAGGAGCAGTACTTC
-	TRBV3-1	18	-	TRBJ2-7	CASSQVAAGGLSSYEQYF	TGTGCCAGCAGCCAAGTGGCCGCGGGCGGATTGAGCTCCTACGAGCAGTACTTC
TRBD2	TRBV7-2	15	-	TRBJ2-5	CASSYAGTNGETQYF	TGTGCCAGCAGCTACGCTGGGACTAACGGAGAGACCCAGTACTTC
-	TRBV7-2	12	many	TRBJ1-1	CASSFGFEEAFF	TGTGCCAGCAGCTTTGGTTTCGAGGAAGCTTTCTTT
-	TRBV7-2	15	many	TRBJ2-2	CASSFGQWNTGELFF	TGTGCCAGCAGCTTCGGACAGTGGAACACCGGGGAGCTGTTTTTT
-	TRBV6-2/TRBV6-3	14	once	TRBJ2-1	CASSYLQPNNEQFF	TGTGCCAGCAGTTACCTACAGCCCAATAATGAGCAGTTCTTC
TRBD2	TRBV7-6	17	many	TRBJ2-1	CASSLGASGRQYNEQFF	TGTGCCAGCAGCTTAGGGGCTAGCGGGAGGCAGTACAATGAGCAGTTCTTC
-	TRBV27	15	once	TRBJ2-1	CASSLNGVKHNEQFF	TGTGCCAGCAGTTTAAACGGGGTCAAGCACAATGAGCAGTTCTTC
TRBD2	TRBV7-2	15	many	TRBJ2-1	CASGLAGGPLYEQFF	TGTGCCAGCGGTTTAGCGGGGGGCCCCCTCTATGAGCAGTTCTTC
-	TRBV19	14	-	TRBJ1-1	CASSIDSGPTEAFF	TGTGCCAGTAGTATAGATTCCGGGCCCACTGAAGCTTTCTTT
TRBD1	TRBV7-6	16	-	TRBJ1-3	CASSSGQGASGNTIYF	TGTGCCAGCAGCTCAGGACAGGGGGCGTCTGGAAACACCATATATTTT
-	TRBV7-2	16	many	TRBJ2-1	CASSLGSGKLGNEQFF	TGTGCCAGCAGCTTAGGGTCAGGAAAACTCGGTAATGAGCAGTTCTTC
-	TRBV5-8	14	-	TRBJ2-7	CASSLQGAPYEQYF	TGTGCCAGCAGCTTACAGGGTGCGCCCTACGAGCAGTACTTC